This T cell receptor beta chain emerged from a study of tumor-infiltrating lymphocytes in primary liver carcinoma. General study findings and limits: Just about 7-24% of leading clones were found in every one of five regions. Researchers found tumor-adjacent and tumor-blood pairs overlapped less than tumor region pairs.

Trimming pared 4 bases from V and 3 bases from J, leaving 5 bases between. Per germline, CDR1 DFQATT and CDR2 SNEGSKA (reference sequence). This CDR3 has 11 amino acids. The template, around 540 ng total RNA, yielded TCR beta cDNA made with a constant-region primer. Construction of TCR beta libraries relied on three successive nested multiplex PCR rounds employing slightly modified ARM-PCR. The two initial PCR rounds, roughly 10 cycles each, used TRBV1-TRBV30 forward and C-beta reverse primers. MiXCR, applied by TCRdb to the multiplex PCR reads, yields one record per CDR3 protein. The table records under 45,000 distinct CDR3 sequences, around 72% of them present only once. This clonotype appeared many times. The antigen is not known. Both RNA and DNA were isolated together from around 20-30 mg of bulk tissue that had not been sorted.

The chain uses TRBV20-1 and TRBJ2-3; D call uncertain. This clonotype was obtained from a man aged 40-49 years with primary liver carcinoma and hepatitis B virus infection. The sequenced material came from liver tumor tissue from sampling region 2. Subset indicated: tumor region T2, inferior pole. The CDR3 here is CSATLTDTQYF. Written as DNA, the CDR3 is TGCAGTGCTACTCTTACAGATACGCAGTATTTT.